The 31 T cell receptor beta chains given below trace back to one sample, sequenced in a study of T cells after yellow fever vaccination. In TCRdb, the 5' RACE reads were re-called with MiXCR into one record per CDR3 protein. The table shows a few hundred thousand distinct CDR3 sequences, with about an eighth occurring only once. The sample consisted of CD4+ T cells sorted from PBMCs, taken 45 days after the yellow fever booster vaccination. Receptors originate from a young man who received the YFV17D yellow fever vaccine.

The J gene is TRBJ1-4, the V gene TRBV5-1; tentative D call: TRBD1 (6 bases). V dropped 7 bases and J dropped 5 bases, with 18 bases sitting between them. Germline V gene data show CDR1 as SGHRS and CDR2 as YFSETQ. CDR3 length equals 15 residues. The CDR3 bases are TGCGCCAGCCGCAGGGACATCGGGGGAAATGAAAAACTGTTTTTT. It specifies CASRRDIGGNEKLFF.

The V call is TRBV15, the J call TRBJ2-3; 12 nucleotides match TRBD2. The CDR3 has 17 residues. The V segment lost 1 base and the J segment 2 bases; nucleotides outside the gene matches: 4. The germline V gene encodes CDR1 LNHNV and CDR2 YYDKDF (reference sequence). The CDR3 here is CATSRGLAGAATDTQYF. DNA of the CDR3: TGTGCCACCAGCAGAGGACTAGCGGGAGCAGCCACAGATACGCAGTATTTT.

This clonotype has only a few counts. V and J are TRBV6-2 or TRBV6-3 and TRBJ2-5, with D possibly TRBD2 on 5 matching bases. With 5 bases removed from V and 2 bases from J, the gap between germline ends came to 15 bases. The CDR3 runs to 15 residues. Germline-derived CDR1 and CDR2 are MNHEY and SVGEGT. The CDR3 DNA follows: TGTGCCAGCAGTACCCAAAGGGAGCTTCAAGAGACCCAGTACTTC. Protein sequence: CASSTQRELQETQYF.

The genes are TRBV12-3 or TRBV12-4 and TRBJ1-5; D gene unclear. V lost 3 bases to trimming and J lost 3 bases, with 9 bases between them. The CDR3 consists of 14 residues. CDR3 sequence (DNA): TGTGCCAGCAGTTTGGCCGGTTCCAATCAGCCCCAGCATTTT. Encoded protein: CASSLAGSNQPQHF.

The J gene is TRBJ2-7, the V gene TRBV20-1, with D tentatively TRBD2 (5 bases). This CDR3 has 13 amino acids. CDR1 is DFQATT and CDR2 is SNEGSKA in the germline V gene (reference sequence). V was clipped by 2 bases and J by 3 bases, with 11 bases between them. CDR3 sequence reads: CSARLRANYEQYF. The CDR3 DNA sequence: TGCAGTGCTAGATTGCGGGCCAACTACGAGCAGTACTTC.

This clonotype was recorded a few times. The CDR3 spells CASSLYPYGYTF. In DNA form, the CDR3 reads TGTGCCAGCAGCCTCTATCCGTATGGCTACACCTTC. The chain has TRBV12-3 or TRBV12-4 and TRBJ1-2, with unresolved D. The CDR3 totals 12 residues. The V end lost 6 bases, the J end lost 5 bases, and 10 bases lay between the germline ends.

The chain links TRBV5-1 to TRBJ2-5; perhaps TRBD2 as D (5 bases). The CDR3 covers 15 residues. Trimming removed 4 bases at V and 4 bases at J, with 17 bases between. Germline V gives CDR1 SGHRS, CDR2 YFSETQ. The CDR3, as DNA: TGCGCCAGCAGCGAATTGTACCCGGGGAGAGAGACCCAGTACTTC. Its protein is CASSELYPGRETQYF. The full variable domain, rest sourced from reference TRBV5-1 and TRBJ2-5, is KAGVTQTPRYLIKTRGQQVTLSCSPISGHRSVSWYQQTPGQGLQFLFEYFSETQRNKGNFPGRFSGRQFSNSRSEMNVSTLELGDSALYLCASSELYPGRETQYFGPGTRLLVL.

CDR3 nucleotide sequence: TGCAGTGCTCCCTACGGGACAGCCGACCCGGGTACGCAGTATTTT. Its translation: CSAPYGTADPGTQYF. The genes are TRBV20-1 and TRBJ2-3, with 7 bases identical to TRBD1. The J segment lost 8 bases and the V segment lost 5 bases, leaving 16 bases of the junction unmatched. The CDR3 contains 15 residues. The germline CDR1 and CDR2 sequences are DFQATT and SNEGSKA (reference sequence).

The chain combines TRBV10-3 with TRBJ2-7; D gene uncertain. V was cut by 3 bases and J by 3 bases, with 9 bases left in between. The CDR3 sequence is 13 residues long. Germline V gene lookup returns CDR1 ENHRY and CDR2 SYGVKD. The CDR3 here is CAISDSAIYEQYF. Written as DNA, the CDR3 is TGTGCCATCAGTGATTCGGCAATCTACGAGCAGTACTTC.

The V and J genes are TRBV29-1 and TRBJ2-3, with no clear D. CDR1 is SQVTM, CDR2 ANQGSEA, per germline. V was cut by 4 bases and J by 2 bases, with 13 bases left in between. The CDR3 spans 14 residues. CDR3 in DNA: TGCAGCGTTGGTGGTGGCTCCATCACAGATACGCAGTATTTT. Protein: CSVGGGSITDTQYF.

This sequence joins TRBV5-1 and TRBJ2-1; tentative D call: TRBD1 (6 bases). This CDR3 has 15 amino acids. Germline lookup yields CDR1 SGHRS and CDR2 YFSETQ. The ends were cut back, 5 bases at V and 6 bases at J, with 18 bases in the middle. The CDR3 sequence is CASSNRQDRGNEQFF. The CDR3 DNA follows: TGCGCCAGCAGTAACCGACAGGACCGGGGCAATGAGCAGTTCTTC. Variable domain in full (rest from reference TRBV5-1 and TRBJ2-1): KAGVTQTPRYLIKTRGQQVTLSCSPISGHRSVSWYQQTPGQGLQFLFEYFSETQRNKGNFPGRFSGRQFSNSRSEMNVSTLELGDSALYLCASSNRQDRGNEQFFGPGTRLTVL.

This clonotype showed up just a few times. V gene TRBV20-1 combines with J gene TRBJ2-7; D perhaps matches TRBD2 (6 bases). The CDR3 loop spans 15 amino acids. The V and J ends lost 6 bases and 3 bases respectively, with 21 bases between them. CDR1 is DFQATT and CDR2 is SNEGSKA in the germline V gene (reference sequence). The CDR3 region has the DNA TGCAGTGCCGTACCGACCGCGGAGGGCCGCTACGAGCAGTACTTC. Its translation is CSAVPTAEGRYEQYF.

This clonotype has more than one count but fewer than ten. The chain employs TRBV7-7 and TRBJ2-5; TRBD1 is a possible D gene (5 bases). CDR1 is SSHAT, CDR2 FNYEAQ, per germline (reference sequence). V was cut by 5 bases and J by 6 bases, with 19 bases left in between. The CDR3 has 15 residues. The CDR3 is CASSQFDLRVKTQYF. In DNA, the CDR3 is TGTGCCAGCAGCCAATTTGATCTCAGGGTAAAGACCCAGTACTTC.

A few counts support this clonotype. The rearrangement links TRBV6-5 to TRBJ1-4, with D perhaps TRBD1 (6 bases). CDR3 size: 14 residues. Germline CDR1 is MNHEY and CDR2 is SVGAGI. Between the trimmed V and J ends, which lost 7 bases and 11 bases, there was a span of 20 bases. The CDR3 region has the DNA TGTGCCAGCAAAAAGGGGGTTATGGATCTGAAACTGTTTTTT. Protein product: CASKKGVMDLKLFF.

This clonotype was picked up a small number of times. V usage is TRBV6-2 or TRBV6-3 and J usage is TRBJ2-1, with 13 positions matching TRBD2. V gave up 2 bases and J gave up 2 bases; unmatched junction bases: 12. The germline V gene has CDR1 MNHEY and CDR2 SVGEGT. This CDR3 is 20 amino acids long. The CDR3 DNA follows: TGTGCCAGCAGTTACGCCTCCCCCGGGACTAGCGGGACGGCCTACAATGAGCAGTTCTTC. Protein product: CASSYASPGTSGTAYNEQFF.

This clonotype has only a few counts. The chain employs TRBV6-5 and TRBJ2-4; D is unresolved. Trimming removed 0 bases at V and 0 bases at J, with 12 bases between. Germline CDR1 and CDR2: MNHEY and SVGAGI. The CDR3 contains 17 residues. CDR3 protein: CASSYSIRSLAKNIQYF. The DNA for the CDR3 is TGTGCCAGCAGTTACTCGATTAGGAGCCTAGCCAAAAACATTCAGTACTTC.

The V gene is TRBV11-1, the J gene TRBJ2-7; perhaps TRBD1 as D (6 bases). Trimming shortened V by 0 bases and J by 6 bases, and 24 bases separated the two germline ends. This CDR3 is built from 18 residues. Germline V gene sequence: CDR1 SGHAT, CDR2 FQDESV (reference sequence). The CDR3 spells CASSLATSDHRLGGEQYF. The CDR3 DNA is TGTGCCAGCAGCTTAGCTACCTCCGACCACCGATTAGGGGGCGAGCAGTACTTC.

This clonotype was counted a few times. The chain links TRBV7-2 to TRBJ2-7; weak D call: TRBD2 (6 bases). Germline V gene sequence: CDR1 SGHTA, CDR2 FQGNSA. Trimming took off 3 bases at V and 3 bases at J, with 12 bases between the two ends. The CDR3 has 14 amino acids. The CDR3: CASSFVPGGYEQYF. The CDR3 DNA sequence: TGTGCCAGCAGCTTTGTTCCCGGGGGCTACGAGCAGTACTTC.

V usage is TRBV5-1 and J usage is TRBJ2-7; D not resolved. CDR1 and CDR2 (germline): SGHRS, YFSETQ. The CDR3 spans 14 residues. The V and J ends lost 0 bases and 4 bases respectively, with 11 bases between them. CDR3 region: CASSLEVPGYEQYF. CDR3 DNA sequence: TGCGCCAGCAGCTTGGAAGTCCCTGGTTACGAGCAGTACTTC.

On this clonotype: A read error may be the cause here, since a much bigger clone is one base away. V gene TRBV10-1 combines with J gene TRBJ2-3; no reliable D call. The length of the CDR3 is 14 residues. V shed 3 bases and J shed 6 bases, with 13 bases lying between them. Germline assignment: CDR1 WNHNN and CDR2 SYGVQD (reference sequence). Written as DNA, the CDR3 is TGCGCCAGCAGTGACTACCAACAGTTCGATACGCAGTATTTT. Translation gives CASSDYQQFDTQYF.

Written as DNA, the CDR3 is TGCAGCGTTGGGCCAGGGAACCTCTATGGCTACACCTTC. This gives the protein CSVGPGNLYGYTF. V is TRBV29-1 and J is TRBJ1-2, with a possible D match to TRBD1 (5 bases). V dropped 4 bases and J dropped 4 bases, with 13 bases sitting between them. The CDR3 covers 13 residues. The V gene's germline CDR1 is SQVTM and CDR2 ANQGSEA.

This clonotype was counted only a few times. The genes are TRBV5-1 and TRBJ1-5; unclear D gene. The CDR3 runs to 15 residues. Germline V lookup: CDR1 SGHRS, CDR2 YFSETQ. The V end lost 0 bases, the J end lost 9 bases, and 16 bases lay between the germline ends. The chain's CDR3 is CASSLAGSSNTPQHF. For the CDR3, the DNA is TGCGCCAGCAGCTTGGCCGGGTCTAGCAATACGCCCCAGCATTTT.

The sample holds a few counts of this clonotype. The rearrangement uses TRBV6-5 and TRBJ2-5; D call uncertain. The CDR3 totals 9 residues. V lost 5 bases and J lost 13, with 8 bases in between. CDR1 and CDR2 from the germline V gene are MNHEY and SVGAGI. The CDR3 region is CASSPDSYF. In DNA, the CDR3 is TGTGCCAGCAGTCCCGACTCGTACTTC.

This clonotype was picked up a small number of times. This chain links TRBV29-1 with TRBJ2-3; no clear D. The germline V gene has CDR1 SQVTM and CDR2 ANQGSEA. V was shortened by 7 bases and J by 2 bases, with 13 bases between the two germline ends. The CDR3 has 13 amino acids. The CDR3 DNA follows: TGCAGCGCTGCCCGCGGCCCCACAGATACGCAGTATTTT. Protein: CSAARGPTDTQYF.

The chain combines TRBV7-2 with TRBJ2-1; D ambiguous. The CDR3 sequence is 14 residues long. Germline values: CDR1 SGHTA, CDR2 FQGNSA. Trimming took off 0 bases at V and 8 bases at J, with 11 bases between the two ends. This CDR3 is CASSLALGGYEQFF. Written as DNA, the CDR3 is TGTGCCAGCAGCTTAGCCTTGGGCGGCTATGAGCAGTTCTTC. Full variable domain (rest looked up from reference TRBV7-2 and TRBJ2-1): GAGVSQSPSNKVTEKGKDVELRCDPISGHTALYWYRQSLGQGLEFLIYFQGNSAPDKSGLPSDRFSAERTGGSVSTLTIQRTQQEDSAVYLCASSLALGGYEQFFGPGTRLTVL.

This clonotype was counted between two and nine times. V is TRBV5-6 and J is TRBJ2-3; possibly TRBD1 for D (5 bases). The CDR3 consists of 15 residues. Looked up from germline, CDR1 is SGHDT and CDR2 is YYEEEE. Trimming took 1 base from V and 2 from J, leaving 11 bases between them. The CDR3 loop reads CASSLPTGSTDTQYF. CDR3 in DNA: TGTGCCAGCAGCTTGCCCACAGGATCCACAGATACGCAGTATTTT.

This clonotype was detected a few times. The V call is TRBV28, the J call TRBJ2-1; D gene unclear. The CDR3 spans 15 residues. The V gene's germline CDR1 is MDHEN and CDR2 SYDVKM. V lost 5 bases, J lost 7 bases, and 18 bases lay in between. The CDR3 DNA reads TGTGCCAGCAGTCCCGGTAGTATAGCTATGAATGAGCAGTTCTTC. Translating gives CASSPGSIAMNEQFF.

The table lists this clonotype with many counts. The chain has TRBV6-5 and TRBJ1-5, with D hard to call. The germline V gene encodes CDR1 MNHEY and CDR2 SVGAGI. This CDR3 comprises 14 residues. V was trimmed by 4 bases and J by 2 bases, leaving 9 bases between them. As DNA, the CDR3 is TGTGCCAGCAGTTCGCTCGGGGGCAATCAGCCCCAGCATTTT. Protein: CASSSLGGNQPQHF.

In its sample, this clonotype was seen a few times. V is TRBV4-3 and J is TRBJ2-2; 8 positions match TRBD2. Germline V gene lookup returns CDR1 LGHNA and CDR2 YSLEER. CDR3 size: 14 residues. V trimming: 4 bases; J trimming: 5 bases; junction bases outside the gene matches: 3. The CDR3 loop reads CASSLGTSTGELFF. CDR3 DNA: TGCGCCAGCAGCCTCGGGACTAGTACCGGGGAGCTGTTTTTT.

The chain recombines TRBV5-1 with TRBJ2-1; D unclear. V shed 1 base and J shed 1 base, with 6 bases lying between them. The germline V gene encodes CDR1 SGHRS and CDR2 YFSETQ. CDR3 length: 14 amino acids. DNA of the CDR3: TGCGCCAGCAGCTTGATTGTATCCTACAATGAGCAGTTCTTC. This codes for CASSLIVSYNEQFF.

The chain has TRBV12-3 or TRBV12-4 and TRBJ2-2; 15 nucleotides align to TRBD2. J lost 6 bases, V lost 6 bases, and 5 bases had no gene match. The CDR3 extends over 16 amino acids. CDR3 sequence reads: CASSPRTSGRAGELFF. The CDR3 DNA follows: TGTGCCAGCAGCCCCCGGACTAGCGGGAGGGCCGGGGAGCTGTTTTTT.